This TCR beta chain originates from a study of CD8 T cells in ankylosing spondylitis. This clonotype appeared many times. Its specificity is not known. The study, taken as a whole, reports: Ankylosing spondylitis blood appeared to carry a characteristic TCR beta motif of roughly eight highly homologous variants.

Quantitative molecular-barcoded 5'-RACE generated the TCR beta libraries. TCRdb re-called the 5' RACE reads through MiXCR, storing one row per CDR3 protein. The data show 200,000 to 300,000 distinct CDR3 sequences, approximately 12% seen once. This TCR derives from a male donor with ankylosing spondylitis or in good health (not recorded which). Input material: blood, either unsorted or a sorted T cell fraction (not recorded which).

The CDR3 nucleotides read TGCGCCAGCACCATCGCAGGGGGGACTGAAGCTTTCTTT. Residues: CASTIAGGTEAFF. V and J are TRBV5-1 and TRBJ1-1; TRBD1 aligns across 7 bases. CDR1 is SGHRS, CDR2 YFSETQ, per germline. CDR3 length: 13 amino acids. The V and J ends lost 6 bases and 5 bases, in that order; junction bases with no gene match: 7.